Listed below are T cell receptor beta chains from one sample, sequenced in a study of cytomegalovirus exposure and HLA in healthy donors. Sequenced by immunoSEQ multiplex PCR; TCRdb stores in-frame clones only, minus some. This table lists approximately 58,000 clones. The specimen was PBMCs. The receptors originated from a woman younger than 30 in good health and CMV-seronegative. CDR3s include the opening cysteine and the closing phenylalanine or tryptophan. A D gene is named only where the DNA matches it firmly.

TRBJ1-1 TRBV18 TRBD1 CASSPRDRTMNTEAFF TGTGCCAGCTCACCAAGGGACAGGACTATGAACACTGAAGCTTTCTTT
TRBJ2-7 TRBV6-1 NA CASFEDLTAYEQYF TGTGCCAGCTTCGAGGACTTGACCGCCTACGAGCAGTACTTC
TRBJ2-1 TRBV4-1 TRBD2 CASSQDGSGLAGDEQFF TGCGCCAGCAGCCAAGATGGGTCGGGACTAGCGGGAGATGAGCAGTTCTTC
TRBJ1-5 TRBV6-5 NA CATKSRGFSNQPQHF TGTGCTACTAAGAGCAGGGGTTTTAGCAATCAGCCCCAGCATTTT
TRBJ1-1 TRBV30 NA CAWTLGHYTEAFF TGTGCCTGGACCCTGGGACACTACACTGAAGCTTTCTTT
TRBJ2-1 TRBV30 NA CAWSHRVGLNNEQFF TGTGCCTGGAGTCATCGAGTGGGCTTGAACAATGAGCAGTTCTTC
TRBJ2-3 TRBV7-9 NA CASSLERYSSTDTQYF TGTGCCAGCAGCTTAGAGAGGTATTCTAGCACAGATACGCAGTATTTT
TRBJ1-4 TRBV4-2 TRBD1 CASSQASGTDEKLFF TGTGCCAGCAGCCAAGCGTCCGGGACAGATGAAAAACTGTTTTTT
TRBJ2-7 TRBV5-6 NA CASSVPGESWGDEQYF TGTGCCAGCAGCGTCCCGGGAGAGAGTTGGGGGGACGAGCAGTACTTC
TRBJ1-1 TRBV4-1 NA CASSQDTGPTGNTEAFF TGCGCCAGCAGCCAAGATACAGGACCTACAGGGAACACTGAAGCTTTCTTT
TRBJ1-1 TRBV6-5 TRBD1 CASSYGTGGHTEAFF TGTGCCAGCAGTTATGGGACAGGGGGCCACACTGAAGCTTTCTTT
TRBJ2-3 TRBV2 NA CASTKDWSTDTQYF TGTGCCAGCACCAAGGACTGGAGCACAGATACGCAGTATTTT
TRBJ1-2 TRBV28 TRBD1 CASSFLTGGRGYTF TGTGCCAGCAGTTTCCTCACAGGGGGCCGGGGCTACACCTTC
TRBJ2-7 TRBV5-8 NA CASSQTAYEQYF TGTGCCAGCAGCCAAACAGCCTACGAGCAGTACTTC
TRBJ2-2 TRBV2 NA CASSEEGGAHTGELFF TGTGCCAGCAGTGAAGAGGGGGGGGCGCACACCGGGGAGCTGTTTTTT
TRBJ1-3 TRBV5-1 NA CASSLRPANSGNTIYF TGCGCCAGCAGCTTGAGGCCAGCCAACAGCGGAAACACCATATATTTT
TRBJ2-7 TRBV6-1 NA CAPLFEQYF TGTGCCCCTTTATTCGAGCAGTACTTC
TRBJ2-5 TRBV30 TRBD2 CAWGTGGARRETQYF TGTGCCTGGGGGACCGGGGGGGCGAGGCGAGAGACCCAGTACTTC
TRBJ1-2 TRBV19 NA CASSIGTRGYTF TGTGCCAGTAGTATAGGCACGCGTGGCTACACCTTC
TRBJ1-2 TRBV5-4 NA CASSFYLGDSYTF TGTGCCAGCAGCTTTTACTTAGGGGACAGCTACACCTTC
TRBJ2-7 TRBV13 NA CASSQSGVTYEQYF TGTGCCAGCAGCCAATCAGGGGTTACCTACGAGCAGTACTTC
TRBJ2-2 TRBV5-1 NA CASSSNPTGTNTGELFF TGCGCCAGCAGCTCAAACCCAACGGGGACAAACACCGGGGAGCTGTTTTTT
TRBJ2-5 TRBV25-1 NA CASSAGRVQENQYF TGTGCCAGCAGTGCGGGCAGGGTCCAAGAGAACCAGTACTTC
TRBJ2-3 TRBV25-1 TRBD1 CASSEKGTGESSTDTQYF TGTGCCAGCAGTGAAAAGGGAACAGGGGAATCTAGCACAGATACGCAGTATTTT
TRBJ2-1 TRBV27 TRBD2 CASSPRLAGGRRFF TGTGCCAGCAGTCCTCGACTAGCGGGAGGCCGGCGGTTCTTC
TRBJ2-3 TRBV30 TRBD2 CAGTITGGERDTQYF TGTGCCGGGACCATAACGGGGGGGGAGAGAGATACGCAGTATTTT
TRBJ2-2 TRBV11-3 NA CASSGGWAGELFF TGTGCCAGCAGCGGAGGGTGGGCCGGGGAGCTGTTTTTT
TRBJ2-1 TRBV9 NA CASSAARGNEQFF TGTGCCAGCAGCGCCGCACGGGGTAATGAGCAGTTCTTC
TRBJ2-3 TRBV5-4 TRBD1 CASSWGQITDTQYF TGTGCCAGCAGCTGGGGACAGATCACAGATACGCAGTATTTT
TRBJ1-1 TRBV6-1 TRBD1 CASRYLSGTETEAFF TGTGCCAGCAGGTACCTCTCCGGGACAGAAACTGAAGCTTTCTTT
TRBJ1-1 TRBV6-1 NA CASSEDHSTEAFF TGTGCCAGCAGTGAAGACCACAGCACTGAAGCTTTCTTT
TRBJ2-7 TRBV5-8 NA CASSGIAYEQYF TGTGCCAGCAGCGGCATTGCCTACGAGCAGTACTTC
TRBJ1-1 TRBV15 NA CATSGWGKNTEAFF TGTGCCACCAGCGGATGGGGCAAGAACACTGAAGCTTTCTTT
TRBJ2-2 TRBV30 TRBD2 CAWSGPIAGGNTGELFF TGTGCCTGGAGTGGACCAATAGCGGGGGGGAACACCGGGGAGCTGTTTTTT
TRBJ2-1 TRBV13 NA CASSQYTGNNEQFF TGTGCCAGCAGCCAATATACAGGGAACAATGAGCAGTTCTTC
TRBJ2-5 TRBV25-1 TRBD2 CASSDASGGPKTQYF TGTGCCAGCAGTGACGCTAGCGGGGGGCCGAAGACCCAGTACTTC
TRBJ2-7 TRBV19 NA CASSMADTYAYEQYF TGTGCCAGTAGTATGGCCGACACCTACGCCTACGAGCAGTACTTC
TRBJ2-2 TRBV4-1 NA CASSHGRGELFF TGCGCCAGCAGCCATGGCCGCGGGGAGCTGTTTTTT
TRBJ1-2 TRBV6-5 TRBD1 CASSTGTAYGYTF TGTGCCAGCAGTACCGGGACAGCCTATGGCTACACCTTC
TRBJ1-1 TRBV30 NA CAWEGRTEAFF TGTGCCTGGGAGGGGAGGACTGAAGCTTTCTTT
TRBJ1-1 TRBV4-1 NA CASSQQTGVNTEAFF TGCGCCAGCAGCCAACAGACAGGTGTGAACACTGAAGCTTTCTTT
TRBJ1-5 TRBV28 TRBD1 CASSLPGGKYQPQHF TGTGCCAGCAGTTTGCCAGGGGGCAAATATCAGCCCCAGCATTTT
TRBJ2-7 TRBV29-1 NA CSVEVPGAYEQYF TGCAGCGTTGAAGTCCCGGGAGCTTACGAGCAGTACTTC
TRBJ2-7 TRBV11-3 NA CASGPGEAYEQYF TGTGCCAGCGGTCCGGGAGAAGCGTACGAGCAGTACTTC
TRBJ1-3 TRBV28 NA CASTVGEGRVIGNTIYF TGTGCCAGCACCGTGGGGGAGGGCAGGGTGATTGGAAACACCATATATTTT
TRBJ2-7 TRBV30 NA CAWSVLLSYEQYF TGTGCCTGGAGTGTATTACTGTCCTACGAGCAGTACTTC
TRBJ2-5 TRBV27 NA CASSPRGHTQYF TGTGCCAGCAGTCCCAGGGGACACACCCAGTACTTC
TRBJ2-1 TRBV6-5 TRBD2 CASSYSSGGAHEQFF TGTGCCAGCAGTTACTCTAGCGGGGGGGCCCATGAGCAGTTCTTC
TRBJ1-2 TRBV6-1 TRBD1 CASSGGTGGYNYGYTF TGTGCCAGCAGTGGGGGGACAGGAGGCTACAACTATGGCTACACCTTC
TRBJ2-5 TRBV6-6 NA CASRDRLYQETQYF TGTGCCAGCAGAGACAGATTGTACCAAGAGACCCAGTACTTC
TRBJ2-2 TRBV6-1 NA CASSVDTLTGELFF TGTGCCAGCAGTGTTGACACCCTCACCGGGGAGCTGTTTTTT
TRBJ1-5 TRBV25-1 TRBD1 CASSEGGQGPGQPQHF TGTGCCAGCAGTGAAGGAGGACAGGGTCCGGGTCAGCCCCAGCATTTT
TRBJ2-1 TRBV25-1 TRBD1 CASSEYREQGNEQFF TGTGCCAGCAGTGAATATAGGGAACAGGGGAATGAGCAGTTCTTC